The rows below give T cell receptor beta chains drawn from one sample of a study of cytomegalovirus exposure and HLA in healthy donors. Using immunoSEQ multiplex PCR, the repertoire was profiled, and TCRdb retains in-frame clones only, with some absent. The data hold around 180,000 clones, with approximately 84% observed a single time. Sequenced material: PBMCs. These receptors came from a girl in the first two years of life in good health and CMV-seronegative. CDR3s include the opening cysteine and the closing phenylalanine or tryptophan. A D gene is named only where the DNA matches it firmly. Some rows mark clone size as missing; the rest say once, few, many or name a class of expanded clone.

v_gene	abundance	d_gene	j_gene	CDR3aa	CDR3nt
TRBV4-2	-	TRBD2	TRBJ2-7	CASSPPTGTSGTYEQYF	TGTGCCAGCAGCCCCCCGACAGGGACTAGCGGGACCTACGAGCAGTACTTC
TRBV11-2	-	-	TRBJ2-1	CASSFRGTGTYNEQFF	TGTGCCAGCAGCTTCAGGGGCACGGGGACCTACAATGAGCAGTTCTTC
TRBV25-1	-	TRBD1	TRBJ2-1	CASSEPHGTGNGQFF	TGTGCCAGCAGTGAACCCCACGGGACAGGGAATGGGCAGTTCTTC
TRBV27	-	-	TRBJ2-7	CASSSPRDRSYEQYF	TGTGCCAGCAGTTCCCCCAGAGACAGATCCTACGAGCAGTACTTC
TRBV19	-	-	TRBJ1-1	CASTRGSGREAFF	TGTGCCAGTACCCGGGGGAGCGGGAGAGAAGCTTTCTTT
TRBV7-8	-	TRBD2	TRBJ2-1	CASSFPGLAGGSGSYNEQFF	TGTGCCAGCAGCTTTCCGGGACTAGCGGGGGGGAGTGGGTCCTACAATGAGCAGTTCTTC
TRBV5-5	-	TRBD1	TRBJ1-6	CASSLGDRVSPLHF	TGTGCCAGCAGCCTTGGGGACAGGGTCTCACCCCTCCACTTT
TRBV19	-	-	TRBJ1-5	CASSPGGNQPQHF	TGTGCCAGTAGTCCAGGTGGCAATCAGCCCCAGCATTTT
TRBV29-1	-	TRBD1	TRBJ1-2	CSVEDRGLGYTF	TGCAGCGTTGAAGATAGGGGGCTTGGCTACACCTTC
TRBV30	-	-	TRBJ1-1	CAWGVGAGTEAFF	TGTGCCTGGGGGGTGGGGGCCGGCACTGAAGCTTTCTTT
TRBV29-1	once	-	TRBJ2-4	CSVGSVGRGDIQYF	TGCAGCGTTGGTTCTGTCGGCAGGGGAGACATTCAGTACTTC
TRBV14	-	TRBD2	TRBJ2-3	CASSIKRTSGMTDTQYF	TGTGCCAGCAGCATAAAAAGGACTAGCGGGATGACAGATACGCAGTATTTT
TRBV6-5	few	TRBD2	TRBJ2-7	CASSYRGLVYEQYF	TGTGCCAGCAGTTATCGCGGACTAGTGTACGAGCAGTACTTC
TRBV5-4	-	TRBD1	TRBJ2-7	CASSSDRGYEQYF	TGTGCCAGCAGTTCGGACAGGGGGTACGAGCAGTACTTC